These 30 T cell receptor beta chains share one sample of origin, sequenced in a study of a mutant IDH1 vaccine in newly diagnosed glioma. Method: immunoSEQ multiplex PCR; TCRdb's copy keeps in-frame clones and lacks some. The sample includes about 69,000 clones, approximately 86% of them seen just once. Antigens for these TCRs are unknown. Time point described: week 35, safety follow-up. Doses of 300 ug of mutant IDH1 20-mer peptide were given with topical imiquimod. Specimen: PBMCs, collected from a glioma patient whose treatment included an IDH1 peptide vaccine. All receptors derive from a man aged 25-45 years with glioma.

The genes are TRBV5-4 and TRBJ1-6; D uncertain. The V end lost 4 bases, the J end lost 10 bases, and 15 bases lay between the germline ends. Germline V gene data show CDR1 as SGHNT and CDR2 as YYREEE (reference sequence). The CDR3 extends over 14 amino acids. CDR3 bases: TGTGCCAGCAGCCTCCGGGGAAGAGGGTCACCCCTCCACTTT. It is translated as CASSLRGRGSPLHF.

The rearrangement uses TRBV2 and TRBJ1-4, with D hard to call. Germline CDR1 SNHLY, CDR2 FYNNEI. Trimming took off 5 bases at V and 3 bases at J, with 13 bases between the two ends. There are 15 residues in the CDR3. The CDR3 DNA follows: TGTGCCAGCAGTCCGAAGGTAACGCCTAATGAAAAACTGTTTTTT. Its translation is CASSPKVTPNEKLFF.

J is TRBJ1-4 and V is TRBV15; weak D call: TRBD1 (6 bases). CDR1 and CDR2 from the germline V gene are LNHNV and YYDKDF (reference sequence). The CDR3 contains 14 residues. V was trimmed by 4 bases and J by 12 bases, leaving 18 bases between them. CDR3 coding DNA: TGTGCCACCAGCACGACGTTACAGGGCGGGGAACTGTTTTTT. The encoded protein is CATSTTLQGGELFF.

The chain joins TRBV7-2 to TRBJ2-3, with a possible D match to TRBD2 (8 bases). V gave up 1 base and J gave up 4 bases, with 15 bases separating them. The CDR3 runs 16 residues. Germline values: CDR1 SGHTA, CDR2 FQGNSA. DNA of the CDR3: TGTGCCAGCAGCTTAGTGGGACTAGGGGGCGCAGATACGCAGTATTTT. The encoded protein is CASSLVGLGGADTQYF.

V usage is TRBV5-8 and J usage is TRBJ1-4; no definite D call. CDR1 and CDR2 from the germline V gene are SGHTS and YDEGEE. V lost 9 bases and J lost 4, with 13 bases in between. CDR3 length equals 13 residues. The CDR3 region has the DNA TGTGCCATTTCGAGGAAATATAATGAAAAACTGTTTTTT. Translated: CAISRKYNEKLFF.

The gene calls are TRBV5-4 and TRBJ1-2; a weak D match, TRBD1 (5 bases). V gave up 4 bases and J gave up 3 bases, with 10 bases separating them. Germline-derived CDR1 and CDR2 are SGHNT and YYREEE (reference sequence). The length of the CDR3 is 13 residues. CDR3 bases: TGTGCCAGCAGCCCCGACAGTGACTATGGCTACACCTTC. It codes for CASSPDSDYGYTF.

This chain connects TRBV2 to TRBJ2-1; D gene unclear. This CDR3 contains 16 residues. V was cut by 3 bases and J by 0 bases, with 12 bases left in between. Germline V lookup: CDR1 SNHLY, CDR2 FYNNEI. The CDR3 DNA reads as TGTGCCAGCAGTGATCCTGGGATAAGCTCCTACAATGAGCAGTTCTTC. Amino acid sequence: CASSDPGISSYNEQFF.

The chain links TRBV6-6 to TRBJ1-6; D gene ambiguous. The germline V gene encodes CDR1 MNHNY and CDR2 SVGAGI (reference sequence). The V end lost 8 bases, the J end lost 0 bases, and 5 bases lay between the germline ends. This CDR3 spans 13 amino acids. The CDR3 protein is CASQSSYNSPLHF. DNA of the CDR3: TGTGCCAGCCAGAGCTCCTATAATTCACCCCTCCACTTT.

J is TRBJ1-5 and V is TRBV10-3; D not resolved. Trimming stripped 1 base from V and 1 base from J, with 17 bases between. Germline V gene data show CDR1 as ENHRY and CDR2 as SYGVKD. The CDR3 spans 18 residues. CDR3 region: CAISEFSKRVGSNQPQHF. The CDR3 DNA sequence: TGTGCCATCAGTGAGTTCAGTAAAAGGGTAGGCAGCAATCAGCCCCAGCATTTT.

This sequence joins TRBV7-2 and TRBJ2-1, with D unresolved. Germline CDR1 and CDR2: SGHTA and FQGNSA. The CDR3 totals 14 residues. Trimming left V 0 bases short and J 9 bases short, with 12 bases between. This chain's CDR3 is CASSLASSGSEQFF. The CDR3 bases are TGTGCCAGCAGCTTAGCGAGTAGTGGTAGTGAGCAGTTCTTC.

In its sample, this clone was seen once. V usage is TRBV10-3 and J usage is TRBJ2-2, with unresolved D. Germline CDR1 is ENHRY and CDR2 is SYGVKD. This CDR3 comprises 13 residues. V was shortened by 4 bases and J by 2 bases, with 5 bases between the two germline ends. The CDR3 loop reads CAISAKNTGELFF. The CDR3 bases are TGTGCCATCAGTGCCAAAAACACCGGGGAGCTGTTTTTT.

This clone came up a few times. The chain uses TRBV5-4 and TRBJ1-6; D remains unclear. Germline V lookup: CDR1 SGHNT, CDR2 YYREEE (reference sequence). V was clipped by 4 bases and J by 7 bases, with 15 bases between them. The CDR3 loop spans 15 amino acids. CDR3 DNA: TGTGCCAGCAGCCCGGGGAGTCCGAGGAATTCACCCCTCCACTTT. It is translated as CASSPGSPRNSPLHF. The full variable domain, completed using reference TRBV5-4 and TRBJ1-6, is ETGVTQSPTHLIKTRGQQVTLRCSSQSGHNTVSWYQQALGQGPQFIFQYYREEENGRGNFPPRFSGLQFPNYSSELNVNALELDDSALYLCASSPGSPRNSPLHFGNGTRLTVT.

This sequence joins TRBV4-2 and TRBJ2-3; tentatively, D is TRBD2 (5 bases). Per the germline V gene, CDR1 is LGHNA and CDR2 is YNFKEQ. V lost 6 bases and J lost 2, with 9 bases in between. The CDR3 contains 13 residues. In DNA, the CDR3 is TGTGCCAGCAGAGGAGGCACCACAGATACGCAGTATTTT. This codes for CASRGGTTDTQYF.

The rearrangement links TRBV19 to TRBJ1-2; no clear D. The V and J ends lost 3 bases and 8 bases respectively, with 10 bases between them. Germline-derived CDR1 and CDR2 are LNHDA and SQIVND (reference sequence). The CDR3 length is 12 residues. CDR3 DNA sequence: TGTGCCAGTAGTATTTTTGATGGAGGCTACACCTTC. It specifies CASSIFDGGYTF.

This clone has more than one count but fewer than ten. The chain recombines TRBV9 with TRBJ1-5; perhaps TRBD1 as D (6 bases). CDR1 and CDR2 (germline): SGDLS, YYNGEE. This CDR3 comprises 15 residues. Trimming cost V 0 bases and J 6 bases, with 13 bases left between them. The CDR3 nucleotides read TGTGCCAGCAGCGTAGGGGGGGGCGCAGGTCAGCCCCAGCATTTT. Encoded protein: CASSVGGGAGQPQHF.

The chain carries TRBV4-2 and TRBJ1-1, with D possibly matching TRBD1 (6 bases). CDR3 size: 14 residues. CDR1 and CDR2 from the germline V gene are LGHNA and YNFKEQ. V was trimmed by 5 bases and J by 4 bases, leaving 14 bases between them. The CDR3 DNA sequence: TGTGCCAGCAGCTTGTATGGGGGGGCCACTGAAGCTTTCTTT. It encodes CASSLYGGATEAFF.

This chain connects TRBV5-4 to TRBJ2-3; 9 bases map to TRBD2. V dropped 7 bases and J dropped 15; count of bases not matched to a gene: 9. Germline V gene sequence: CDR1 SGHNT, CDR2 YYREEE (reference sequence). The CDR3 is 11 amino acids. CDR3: CASSQRGEQYF. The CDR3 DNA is TGTGCCAGCTCGCAGCGGGGGGAACAATATTTT. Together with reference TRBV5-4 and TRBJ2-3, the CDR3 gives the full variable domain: ETGVTQSPTHLIKTRGQQVTLRCSSQSGHNTVSWYQQALGQGPQFIFQYYREEENGRGNFPPRFSGLQFPNYSSELNVNALELDDSALYLCASSQRGEQYFGPGTRLTVL.

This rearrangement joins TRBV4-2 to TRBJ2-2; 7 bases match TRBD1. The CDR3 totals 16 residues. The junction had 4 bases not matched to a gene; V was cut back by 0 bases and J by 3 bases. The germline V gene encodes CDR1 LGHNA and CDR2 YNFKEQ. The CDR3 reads CASSQEIGTDTGELFF. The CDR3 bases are TGTGCCAGCAGCCAAGAGATAGGGACAGACACCGGGGAGCTGTTTTTT.

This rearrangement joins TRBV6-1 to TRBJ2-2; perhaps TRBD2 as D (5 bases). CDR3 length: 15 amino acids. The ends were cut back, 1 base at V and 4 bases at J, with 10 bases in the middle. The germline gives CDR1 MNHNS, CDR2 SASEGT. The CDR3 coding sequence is TGTGCCAGCAGTGAAGGCGGGCCAGCCACCGGGGAGCTGTTTTTT. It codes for CASSEGGPATGELFF.

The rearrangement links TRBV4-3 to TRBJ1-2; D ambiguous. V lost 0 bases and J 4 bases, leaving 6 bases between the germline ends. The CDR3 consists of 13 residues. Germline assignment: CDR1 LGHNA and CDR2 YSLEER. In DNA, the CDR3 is TGCGCCAGCAGCCAAGAAATGTCCTATGGCTACACCTTC. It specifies CASSQEMSYGYTF.

CDR3 loop: CASSSLTWEQFF. CDR3 bases: TGTGCCAGCAGCTCCCTAACGTGGGAGCAGTTCTTC. The rearrangement uses TRBV7-2 and TRBJ2-1; D call uncertain. This CDR3 is built from 12 residues. CDR1 is SGHTA, CDR2 FQGNSA, per germline. Deletions cut 4 bases from V and 10 bases from J, with 11 bases between.

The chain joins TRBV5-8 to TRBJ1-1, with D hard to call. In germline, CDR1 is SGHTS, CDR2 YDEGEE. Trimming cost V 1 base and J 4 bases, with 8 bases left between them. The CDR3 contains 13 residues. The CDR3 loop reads CASSLYQSTEAFF. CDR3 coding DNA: TGTGCCAGCAGCTTGTATCAGAGCACTGAAGCTTTCTTT.

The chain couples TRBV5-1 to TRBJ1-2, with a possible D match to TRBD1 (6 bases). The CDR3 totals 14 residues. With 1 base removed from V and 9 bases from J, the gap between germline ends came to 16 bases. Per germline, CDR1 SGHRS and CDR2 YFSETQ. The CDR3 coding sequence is TGCGCCAGCAGCTTGAGGGGGGTCCCTGAGAGCTACACCTTC. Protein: CASSLRGVPESYTF. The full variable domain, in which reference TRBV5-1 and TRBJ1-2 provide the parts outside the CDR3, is KAGVTQTPRYLIKTRGQQVTLSCSPISGHRSVSWYQQTPGQGLQFLFEYFSETQRNKGNFPGRFSGRQFSNSRSEMNVSTLELGDSALYLCASSLRGVPESYTFGSGTRLTVV.

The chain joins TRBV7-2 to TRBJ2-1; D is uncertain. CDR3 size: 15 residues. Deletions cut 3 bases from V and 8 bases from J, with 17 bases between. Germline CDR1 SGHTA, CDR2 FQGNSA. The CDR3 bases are TGTGCCAGCAGCTTTAGTCCGGGTCGCTTTGATGAGCAGTTCTTC. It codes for CASSFSPGRFDEQFF.

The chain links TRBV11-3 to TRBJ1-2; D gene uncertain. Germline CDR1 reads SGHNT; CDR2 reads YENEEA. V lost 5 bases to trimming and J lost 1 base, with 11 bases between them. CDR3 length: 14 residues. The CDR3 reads CASSPPPDNYGYTF. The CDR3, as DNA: TGTGCCAGCAGCCCCCCCCCAGATAACTATGGCTACACCTTC.

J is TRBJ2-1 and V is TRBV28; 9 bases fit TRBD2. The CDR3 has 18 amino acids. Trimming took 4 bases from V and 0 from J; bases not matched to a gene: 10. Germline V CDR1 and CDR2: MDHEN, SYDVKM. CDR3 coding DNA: TGTGCCAGCAGTTCCCTCAACCTTAGCGGGAGCTCCTACAATGAGCAGTTCTTC. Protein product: CASSSLNLSGSSYNEQFF.

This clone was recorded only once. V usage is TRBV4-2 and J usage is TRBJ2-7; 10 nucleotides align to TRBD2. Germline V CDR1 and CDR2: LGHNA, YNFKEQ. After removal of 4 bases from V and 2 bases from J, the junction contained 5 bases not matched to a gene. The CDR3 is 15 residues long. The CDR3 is CASSLQSGGAYEQYF. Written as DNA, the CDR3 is TGTGCCAGCAGCCTCCAGAGCGGGGGGGCCTACGAGCAGTACTTC.

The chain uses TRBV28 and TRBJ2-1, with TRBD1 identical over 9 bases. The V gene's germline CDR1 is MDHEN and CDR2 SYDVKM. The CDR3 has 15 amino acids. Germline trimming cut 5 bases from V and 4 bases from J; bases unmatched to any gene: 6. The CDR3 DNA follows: TGTGCCAGCAGTAGCCCGGGACAGGGATACAATGAGCAGTTCTTC. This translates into CASSSPGQGYNEQFF.

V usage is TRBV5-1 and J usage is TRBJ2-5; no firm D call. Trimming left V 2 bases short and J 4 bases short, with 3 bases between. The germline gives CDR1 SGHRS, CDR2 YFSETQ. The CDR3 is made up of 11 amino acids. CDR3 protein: CASSLSETQYF. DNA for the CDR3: TGCGCCAGCAGCTTATCAGAGACCCAGTACTTC. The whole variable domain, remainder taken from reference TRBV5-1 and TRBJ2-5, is KAGVTQTPRYLIKTRGQQVTLSCSPISGHRSVSWYQQTPGQGLQFLFEYFSETQRNKGNFPGRFSGRQFSNSRSEMNVSTLELGDSALYLCASSLSETQYFGPGTRLLVL.

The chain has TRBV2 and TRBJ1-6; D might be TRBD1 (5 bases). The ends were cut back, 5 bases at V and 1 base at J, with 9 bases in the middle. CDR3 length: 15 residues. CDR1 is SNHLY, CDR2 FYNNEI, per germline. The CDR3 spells CASSPRESYNSPLHF. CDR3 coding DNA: TGTGCCAGCAGTCCCAGGGAATCCTATAATTCACCCCTCCACTTT.